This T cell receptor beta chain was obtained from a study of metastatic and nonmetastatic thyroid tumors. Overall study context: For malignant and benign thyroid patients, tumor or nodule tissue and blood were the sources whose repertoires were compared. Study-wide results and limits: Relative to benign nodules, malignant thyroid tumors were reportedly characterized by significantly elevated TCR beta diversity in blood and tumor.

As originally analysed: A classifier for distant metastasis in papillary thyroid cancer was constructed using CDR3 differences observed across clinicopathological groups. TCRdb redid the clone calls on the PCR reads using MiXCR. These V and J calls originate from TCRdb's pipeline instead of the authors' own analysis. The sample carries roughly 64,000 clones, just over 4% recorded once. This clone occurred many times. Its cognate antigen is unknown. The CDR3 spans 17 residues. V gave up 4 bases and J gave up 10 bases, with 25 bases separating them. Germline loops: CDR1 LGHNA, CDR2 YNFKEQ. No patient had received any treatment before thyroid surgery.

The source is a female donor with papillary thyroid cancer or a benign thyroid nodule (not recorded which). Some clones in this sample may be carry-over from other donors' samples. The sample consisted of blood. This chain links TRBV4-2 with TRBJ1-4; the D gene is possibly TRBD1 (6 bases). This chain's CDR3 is CASSLARGGGVAPKLFF. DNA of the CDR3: TGTGCCAGCAGCCTTGCCAGAGGGGGGGGAGTAGCGCCAAAACTGTTTTTT.